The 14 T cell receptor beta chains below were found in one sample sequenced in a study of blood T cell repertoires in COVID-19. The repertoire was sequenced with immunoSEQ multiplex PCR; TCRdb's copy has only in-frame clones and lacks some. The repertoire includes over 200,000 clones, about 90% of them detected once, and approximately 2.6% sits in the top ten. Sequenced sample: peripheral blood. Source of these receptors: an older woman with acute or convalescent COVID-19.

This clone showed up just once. CDR3 in DNA: TGTGCCTGGAGTAAACCGAACAGGGCGTTAGCTGAAGCTTTCTTT. This codes for CAWSKPNRALAEAFF. The J gene is TRBJ1-1, the V gene TRBV30; TRBD1 might be the D (6 bases). CDR1 is GTSNPN, CDR2 SVGIG, per germline (reference sequence). CDR3 length: 15 residues. The ends were cut back, 2 bases at V and 6 bases at J, with 19 bases in the middle.

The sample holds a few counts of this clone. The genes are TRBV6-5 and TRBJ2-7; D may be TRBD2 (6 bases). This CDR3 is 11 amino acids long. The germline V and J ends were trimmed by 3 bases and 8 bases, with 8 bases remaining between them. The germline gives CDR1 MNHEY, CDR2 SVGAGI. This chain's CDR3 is CASSYRGKQYF. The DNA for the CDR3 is TGTGCCAGCAGTTATCGCGGGAAGCAGTACTTC.

The DNA of the CDR3 is TGTGCCAGCAGCATCCGACAGGGAGCTAACTATGGCTACACCTTC. As protein: CASSIRQGANYGYTF. V and J are TRBV7-9 and TRBJ1-2, with TRBD1 matching 7 bases. Germline CDR1 is SEHNR and CDR2 is FQNEAQ (reference sequence). J gave up 0 bases and V 5 bases, and 6 bases lay outside the gene matches. The CDR3 is made up of 15 amino acids.

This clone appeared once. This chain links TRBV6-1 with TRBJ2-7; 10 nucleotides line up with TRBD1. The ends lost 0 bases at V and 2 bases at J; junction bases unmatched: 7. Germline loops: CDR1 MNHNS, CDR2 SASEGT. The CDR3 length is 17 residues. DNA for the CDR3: TGTGCCAGCAGTGAAGCGAGGGGACAGGGGATTACCTACGAGCAGTACTTC. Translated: CASSEARGQGITYEQYF.

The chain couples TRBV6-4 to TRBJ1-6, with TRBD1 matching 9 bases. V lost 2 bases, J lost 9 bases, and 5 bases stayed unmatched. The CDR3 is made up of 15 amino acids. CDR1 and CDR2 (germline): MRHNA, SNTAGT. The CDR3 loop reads CASSDLGQGRSPLHF. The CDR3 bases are TGTGCCAGCAGTGACCTGGGACAGGGACGTTCACCCCTCCACTTT.

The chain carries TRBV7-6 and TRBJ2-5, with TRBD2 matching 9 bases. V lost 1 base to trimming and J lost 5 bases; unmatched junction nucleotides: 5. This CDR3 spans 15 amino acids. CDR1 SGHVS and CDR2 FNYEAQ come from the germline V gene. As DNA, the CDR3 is TGTGCCAGCAGCTTAGGATCGGGGACTAGCGAGACCCAGTACTTC. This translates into CASSLGSGTSETQYF.

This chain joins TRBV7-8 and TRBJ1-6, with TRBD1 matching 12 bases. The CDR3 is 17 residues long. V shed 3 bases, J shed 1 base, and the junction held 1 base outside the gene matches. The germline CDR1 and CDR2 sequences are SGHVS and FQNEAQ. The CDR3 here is CASSLGQGASYNSPLHF. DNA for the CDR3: TGTGCCAGCAGCTTGGGACAGGGGGCTTCCTATAATTCACCCCTCCACTTT.

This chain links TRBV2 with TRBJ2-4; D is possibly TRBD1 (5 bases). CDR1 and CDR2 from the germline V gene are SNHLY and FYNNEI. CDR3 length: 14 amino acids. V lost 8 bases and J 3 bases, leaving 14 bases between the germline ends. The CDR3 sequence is CASAARVVKNIQYF. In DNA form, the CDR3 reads TGTGCCAGCGCAGCCAGGGTAGTCAAAAACATTCAGTACTTC.

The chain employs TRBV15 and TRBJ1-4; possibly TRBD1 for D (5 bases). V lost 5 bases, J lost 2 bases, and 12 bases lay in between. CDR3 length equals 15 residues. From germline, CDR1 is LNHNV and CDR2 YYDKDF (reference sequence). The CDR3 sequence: CATSVGGVTNEKLFF. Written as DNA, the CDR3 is TGTGCCACCAGCGTCGGAGGGGTTACTAATGAAAAACTGTTTTTT. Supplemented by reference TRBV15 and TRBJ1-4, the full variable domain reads DAMVIQNPRYQVTQFGKPVTLSCSQTLNHNVMYWYQQKSSQAPKLLFHYYDKDFNNEADTPDNFQSRRPNTSFCFLDIRSPGLGDTAMYLCATSVGGVTNEKLFFGSGTQLSVL.

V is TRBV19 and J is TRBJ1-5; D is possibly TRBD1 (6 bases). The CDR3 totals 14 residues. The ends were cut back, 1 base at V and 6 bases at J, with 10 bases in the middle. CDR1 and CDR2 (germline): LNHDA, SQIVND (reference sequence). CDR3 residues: CASSIGGGSQPQHF. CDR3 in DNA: TGTGCCAGTAGTATAGGGGGGGGCAGTCAGCCCCAGCATTTT.

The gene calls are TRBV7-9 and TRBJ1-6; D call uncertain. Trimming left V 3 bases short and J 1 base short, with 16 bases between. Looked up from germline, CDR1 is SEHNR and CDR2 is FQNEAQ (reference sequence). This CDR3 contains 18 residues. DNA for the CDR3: TGTGCCAGCAGCTTTCAAGTTGGACGGGATTCCTATAATTCACCCCTCCACTTT. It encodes CASSFQVGRDSYNSPLHF.

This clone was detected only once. CDR3 in DNA: TGTGCCAGTACGGGACTAAACAACAATGAGCAGTTCTTC. Protein sequence: CASTGLNNNEQFF. The chain recombines TRBV19 with TRBJ2-1, with 7 bases identical to TRBD2. The CDR3 spans 13 residues. Germline V CDR1 and CDR2: LNHDA, SQIVND (reference sequence). The V and J ends lost 7 bases and 5 bases, in that order; junction bases with no gene match: 5.

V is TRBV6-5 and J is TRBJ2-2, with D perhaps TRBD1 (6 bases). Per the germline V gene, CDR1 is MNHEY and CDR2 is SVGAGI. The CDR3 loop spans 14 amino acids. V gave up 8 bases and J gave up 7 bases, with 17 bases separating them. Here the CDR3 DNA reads TGTGCCAGCCGCGGACAGCCCATGTACGGGGAGCTGTTTTTT. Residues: CASRGQPMYGELFF.

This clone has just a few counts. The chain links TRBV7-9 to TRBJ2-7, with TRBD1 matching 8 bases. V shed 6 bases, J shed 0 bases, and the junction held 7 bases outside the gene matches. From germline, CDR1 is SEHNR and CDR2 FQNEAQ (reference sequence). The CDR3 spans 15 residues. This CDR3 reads CASRPDRDFSYEQYF. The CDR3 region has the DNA TGTGCCAGCAGACCGGACAGGGACTTCTCCTACGAGCAGTACTTC.